These 15 T cell receptor beta chains came from one sample sequenced in a study of human thymus T cells. Assay used: immunoSEQ multiplex PCR; TCRdb lists only in-frame clones, some missing. This table has fewer than 55,000 clones, approximately 95% appearing once. The sample was blood. The receptors stem from a boy younger than two with a congenital heart defect but otherwise immunologically healthy.

This clone was seen once. The chain combines TRBV21-1 with TRBJ2-7. TRBV21-1 is designated a pseudogene. The CDR3 consists of 12 residues. The CDR3 coding sequence is TGTGCCAGCAGCCCGTGGCGATACGAGCAGTACTTC. Residues: CASSPWRYEQYF.

This chain uses TRBV5-1 with TRBJ2-3; TRBD2 matches at 13 bases. CDR3 length: 15 amino acids. V lost 4 bases and J lost 6; bases outside the gene matches: 5. CDR1 is SGHRS, CDR2 YFSETQ, per germline. The CDR3 sequence is CASSPGLAGADTQYF. The CDR3 DNA is TGCGCCAGCAGCCCCGGACTAGCGGGAGCGGATACGCAGTATTTT.

As for this clone: Its ends do not fully match the called genes, so a read error is possible. This chain links TRBV28 with TRBJ1-6; 8 nucleotides align to TRBD1. Germline CDR1 and CDR2: MDHEN and SYDVKM. The CDR3 length is 12 residues. The CDR3, as DNA: TGTGCCAGCAGTTCCAACCTACGGACAGGGAACTTT. Its protein is CASSSNLRTGNF.

V and J are TRBV2 and TRBJ2-1; TRBD2 agrees at 7 bases. V dropped 4 bases and J dropped 4; count of bases not matched to a gene: 1. Germline V gene data show CDR1 as SNHLY and CDR2 as FYNNEI. The CDR3 has 13 residues. The CDR3 loop reads CASSGLAYNEQFF. The CDR3 DNA reads TGTGCCAGCAGTGGACTAGCATACAATGAGCAGTTCTTC.

The chain carries TRBV5-1 and TRBJ2-3; TRBD1 matches at 7 bases. The CDR3 loop spans 14 amino acids. V was pared by 0 bases and J by 6 bases, with 4 bases of the junction left unmatched. In germline, CDR1 is SGHRS, CDR2 YFSETQ. CDR3 coding DNA: TGCGCCAGCAGCTTGGAACAGGGGAAGGATACGCAGTATTTT. Its protein is CASSLEQGKDTQYF. Combining the CDR3 with reference TRBV5-1 and TRBJ2-3 gives the whole variable domain KAGVTQTPRYLIKTRGQQVTLSCSPISGHRSVSWYQQTPGQGLQFLFEYFSETQRNKGNFPGRFSGRQFSNSRSEMNVSTLELGDSALYLCASSLEQGKDTQYFGPGTRLTVL.

There are a few counts of this clone. This CDR3 is CASSTGNTEAFF. The CDR3 coding sequence is TGTGCCAGTAGTACAGGGAACACTGAAGCTTTCTTT. The chain joins TRBV19 to TRBJ1-1; no firm D call. Trimming stripped 4 bases from V and 1 base from J, with 4 bases between. Per the germline V gene, CDR1 is LNHDA and CDR2 is SQIVND (reference sequence). The CDR3 sequence is 12 residues long.

V is TRBV5-1 and J is TRBJ2-7; D may match TRBD1 or TRBD2 (5 bases each). The ends were cut back, 4 bases at V and 0 bases at J, with 8 bases in the middle. Per germline, CDR1 SGHRS and CDR2 YFSETQ. This CDR3 comprises 13 residues. The chain's CDR3 is CASSEGPSYEQYF. CDR3 DNA: TGCGCCAGCAGCGAGGGACCCTCCTACGAGCAGTACTTC.

The genes are TRBV4-3 and TRBJ1-1; the D is unclear. The CDR3 runs to 15 residues. V was pared by 0 bases and J by 0 bases, with 8 bases between. Per the germline V gene, CDR1 is LGHNA and CDR2 is YSLEER. CDR3 in amino acids: CASSQEGSLNTEAFF. The CDR3 DNA reads as TGCGCCAGCAGCCAAGAGGGCAGCTTGAACACTGAAGCTTTCTTT.

The chain combines TRBV7-2 with TRBJ1-1, with a weak D call TRBD1 (5 bases). Germline values: CDR1 SGHTA, CDR2 FQGNSA. The CDR3 loop spans 14 amino acids. V lost 5 bases and J lost 5, with 15 bases in between. CDR3 coding DNA: TGTGCCAGCAGCATCGGGGGGGTGGGAACTGAAGCTTTCTTT. Translation: CASSIGGVGTEAFF. The full variable domain, completed using reference TRBV7-2 and TRBJ1-1, is GAGVSQSPSNKVTEKGKDVELRCDPISGHTALYWYRQSLGQGLEFLIYFQGNSAPDKSGLPSDRFSAERTGGSVSTLTIQRTQQEDSAVYLCASSIGGVGTEAFFGQGTRLTVV.

The gene calls are TRBV14 and TRBJ1-2, with D possibly being TRBD1 (5 bases). The V end was cut by 4 bases, the J end by 1 base, with 7 bases between. CDR1 SGHDN and CDR2 FVKESK come from the germline V gene. This CDR3 comprises 13 residues. The CDR3: CASSRQFNYGYTF. CDR3 sequence (DNA): TGTGCCAGCAGCCGACAGTTTAACTATGGCTACACCTTC.

This sequence joins TRBV6-4 and TRBJ1-6; 11 bases match TRBD1. The CDR3 extends over 18 amino acids. CDR1 and CDR2 (germline): MRHNA, SNTAGT. Unmatched junction bases numbered 10, after V lost 3 bases and J lost 6 bases. CDR3 sequence (DNA): TGTGCCAGCAGTGAATCCGGGACAGGGGGGTTCCTTAATTCACCCCTCCACTTT. It translates to CASSESGTGGFLNSPLHF.

The rearrangement links TRBV6-6 to TRBJ2-1; TRBD2 matches at 11 bases. The CDR3 is 16 residues long. CDR1 MNHNY and CDR2 SVGAGI come from the germline V gene (reference sequence). V was clipped by 6 bases and J by 7 bases; unmatched bases: 11. The DNA of the CDR3 is TGTGCCAGCAGCCTACTAGTTAGCGGGGGGGTTAATGAGCAGTTCTTC. It translates to CASSLLVSGGVNEQFF.

The CDR3, as DNA: TGTGCCAGCAGCTTGATAGGGACAGGGTTCGAGCAGTACTTC. Residues: CASSLIGTGFEQYF. This chain links TRBV5-6 with TRBJ2-7; TRBD1 agrees at 9 bases. This CDR3 has 14 residues. The germline gives CDR1 SGHDT, CDR2 YYEEEE. J gave up 6 bases and V 1 base, and 5 bases lay outside the gene matches. The full variable domain, with the rest looked up from reference TRBV5-6 and TRBJ2-7, is DAGVTQSPTHLIKTRGQQVTLRCSPKSGHDTVSWYQQALGQGPQFIFQYYEEEERQRGNFPDRFSGHQFPNYSSELNVNALLLGDSALYLCASSLIGTGFEQYFGPGTRLTVT.

Comments on this clone: The junction shows a germline mismatch at one end, possibly a read error. The rearrangement links TRBV6-1 to TRBJ1-2, with D hard to call. This CDR3 has 11 amino acids. CDR1 is MNHNS, CDR2 SASEGT, per germline. The CDR3 region has the DNA TGTGCCAGCAGTGAACGGGCAACTCTACACTTC. Its protein is CASSERATLHF.

There are a few counts of this clone. The chain joins TRBV5-1 to TRBJ1-5; the D is unclear. CDR1 is SGHRS, CDR2 YFSETQ, per germline. V lost 8 bases and J lost 3, with 9 bases in between. The CDR3 length is 12 residues. This CDR3 is CARPRFNQPQHF. CDR3 sequence (DNA): TGCGCCAGGCCCAGGTTCAATCAGCCCCAGCATTTT.